One and the same sample provided the 27 T cell receptor beta chains below, sequenced in a study of cytomegalovirus exposure and HLA in healthy donors. The PCR used 60 Vbeta and 13 Jbeta primers. The method was immunoSEQ multiplex PCR; TCRdb's version includes in-frame clones alone and lacks a portion of them. The data hold some 120,000 clones, with about two thirds observed a single time. The sample was PBMCs. These receptors originate from a man aged 30 to 39 in good health and CMV-seropositive.

This chain joins TRBV11-2 and TRBJ2-3; D may be TRBD1 (5 bases). CDR3 size: 13 residues. Germline loops: CDR1 SGHAT, CDR2 FQNNGV. Deletions cut 5 bases from V and 7 bases from J, with 13 bases between. The DNA for the CDR3 is TGTGCCAGCAGCGATCACTCAGGGAATACGCAGTATTTT. Amino acids: CASSDHSGNTQYF. Complete variable domain (other parts from reference TRBV11-2 and TRBJ2-3): EAGVAQSPRYKIIEKRQSVAFWCNPISGHATLYWYQQILGQGPKLLIQFQNNGVVDDSQLPKDRFSAERLKGVDSTLKIQPAKLEDSAVYLCASSDHSGNTQYFGPGTRLTVL.

The V call is TRBV5-4, the J call TRBJ2-7, with D perhaps TRBD2 (6 bases). This CDR3 is 15 amino acids long. Trimming removed 4 bases at V and 2 bases at J, with 16 bases between. Germline CDR1 is SGHNT and CDR2 is YYREEE (reference sequence). The CDR3 nucleotides are TGTGCCAGCAGCCCAAGACCTAGCGAGCCCTACGAGCAGTACTTC. It yields the protein CASSPRPSEPYEQYF.

This chain links TRBV15 with TRBJ1-3; possibly TRBD1 for D (5 bases). Germline CDR1 is LNHNV and CDR2 is YYDKDF (reference sequence). The length of the CDR3 is 14 residues. Trimming stripped 5 bases from V and 0 bases from J, with 8 bases between. CDR3 nucleotide sequence: TGTGCCACCAGCTGGACACTCTCTGGAAACACCATATATTTT. It encodes CATSWTLSGNTIYF.

This clone has a handful of counts. V usage is TRBV11-2 and J usage is TRBJ2-2; TRBD2 matches 8 bases. The V gene's germline CDR1 is SGHAT and CDR2 FQNNGV. This CDR3 is built from 16 residues. V lost 3 bases and J lost 10; bases outside the gene matches: 13. The chain's CDR3 is CASSFKGLGAFVELFF. CDR3 DNA: TGTGCCAGCAGCTTTAAGGGACTAGGGGCTTTTGTGGAGCTGTTTTTT.

V and J are TRBV6-5 and TRBJ1-5; D unresolved. CDR1 and CDR2 from the germline V gene are MNHEY and SVGAGI. The CDR3 is made up of 13 amino acids. V shed 2 bases and J shed 5 bases, with 7 bases lying between them. CDR3 sequence reads: CASSYGQYQPQHF. The CDR3 DNA is TGTGCCAGCAGTTACGGGCAGTATCAGCCCCAGCATTTT.

V and J are TRBV29-1 and TRBJ1-4, with 8 nucleotides matching TRBD1. The J segment lost 6 bases and the V segment lost 1 base, leaving 7 bases of the junction unmatched. Per germline, CDR1 SQVTM and CDR2 ANQGSEA. There are 15 residues in the CDR3. CDR3 in DNA: TGCAGCGTTGAAGGGCCCACAGGGGGAGATGAAAAACTGTTTTTT. Encoded protein: CSVEGPTGGDEKLFF.

CDR3 in amino acids: CASSLSPVIVEKLFF. The DNA of the CDR3 is TGTGCCAGCAGTTTATCCCCGGTGATTGTTGAAAAACTGTTTTTT. This sequence joins TRBV28 and TRBJ1-4, with D unresolved. From germline, CDR1 is MDHEN and CDR2 SYDVKM. The germline V and J ends were trimmed by 1 base and 7 bases, with 13 bases remaining between them. The CDR3 runs 15 residues.

V usage is TRBV9 and J usage is TRBJ2-5; tentatively, D is TRBD2 (5 bases). The CDR3 runs to 17 residues. The V end lost 4 bases, the J end lost 2 bases, and 21 bases lay between the germline ends. CDR1 is SGDLS and CDR2 is YYNGEE in the germline V gene. CDR3 sequence (DNA): TGTGCCAGCAGCCTAGCTGGAGGTACCTCGAGTCAAGAGACCCAGTACTTC. It translates to CASSLAGGTSSQETQYF.

The chain couples TRBV5-1 to TRBJ1-2; TRBD1 agrees at 7 bases. Germline values: CDR1 SGHRS, CDR2 YFSETQ. The J segment lost 8 bases and the V segment lost 4 bases, leaving 11 bases of the junction unmatched. The CDR3 is 14 amino acids. The DNA of the CDR3 is TGCGCCAGCAGCCCACCGGGACAGTTAAGGGGCTACACCTTC. It translates to CASSPPGQLRGYTF.

V usage is TRBV5-6 and J usage is TRBJ1-2, with D uncertain. The CDR3 contains 14 residues. Trimming cost V 1 base and J 1 base, with 8 bases left between them. Looked up from germline, CDR1 is SGHDT and CDR2 is YYEEEE. The CDR3, as DNA: TGTGCCAGCAGCTTGAACAGTGGTAACTATGGCTACACCTTC. Amino acid sequence: CASSLNSGNYGYTF.

The CDR3 loop reads CASSPTPTGTGDLTNEKLFF. The CDR3 DNA reads as TGCGCCAGCAGCCCTACCCCAACCGGGACAGGGGACCTAACTAATGAAAAACTGTTTTTT. The rearrangement uses TRBV4-3 and TRBJ1-4; 10 nucleotides line up with TRBD1. This CDR3 has 20 residues. The J segment lost 1 base and the V segment lost 4 bases, leaving 15 bases of the junction unmatched. Germline V gene data show CDR1 as LGHNA and CDR2 as YSLEER.

The V call is TRBV27, the J call TRBJ2-2; TRBD2 matches 9 bases. CDR1 and CDR2 (germline): MNHEY, SMNVEV (reference sequence). This CDR3 region has 14 residues. Trimming at V came to 4 bases and at J to 5 bases, leaving 2 bases not matched to a gene. The DNA of the CDR3 is TGTGCCAGCAGTTCCGGACTAGCGACCGGGGAGCTGTTTTTT. Translated: CASSSGLATGELFF.

This clone was counted only a few times. V usage is TRBV6-6 and J usage is TRBJ1-6; D gene unclear. The CDR3 is made up of 13 amino acids. The V and J ends lost 3 bases and 6 bases respectively, with 6 bases between them. The V gene's germline CDR1 is MNHNY and CDR2 SVGAGI (reference sequence). CDR3 loop: CASSYFVNSPLHF. The CDR3 DNA reads TGTGCCAGCAGTTATTTCGTTAATTCACCCCTCCACTTT.

This clone turned up a few times. The rearrangement links TRBV7-2 to TRBJ2-7; D remains ambiguous. Germline CDR1 and CDR2: SGHTA and FQGNSA. Trimming stripped 0 bases from V and 3 bases from J, with 6 bases between. This CDR3 spans 13 amino acids. As DNA, the CDR3 is TGTGCCAGCAGCTTAGCTCGCCACTACGAGCAGTACGTC. Translated: CASSLARHYEQYV.

The V gene is TRBV6-6, the J gene TRBJ1-5; TRBD1 matches at 8 bases. This CDR3 spans 15 amino acids. CDR1 is MNHNY, CDR2 SVGAGI, per germline (reference sequence). The V segment lost 4 bases and the J segment 0 bases; nucleotides outside the gene matches: 2. The CDR3 reads CASSLDRDSNQPQHF. CDR3 bases: TGTGCCAGCAGTTTGGACAGGGATAGCAATCAGCCCCAGCATTTT.

The rearrangement links TRBV2 to TRBJ2-3, with no clear D. The V end was cut by 4 bases, the J end by 2 bases, with 7 bases between. CDR1 and CDR2 from the germline V gene are SNHLY and FYNNEI. The CDR3 length is 13 residues. CDR3 residues: CASSGLITDTQYF. CDR3 bases: TGTGCCAGCAGTGGGCTTATCACAGATACGCAGTATTTT.

This clone came up once. The CDR3 is CASSLGPGSGNTIYF. In DNA, the CDR3 is TGTGCCAGCAGCTTAGGGCCAGGCTCTGGAAACACCATATATTTT. The chain has TRBV7-2 and TRBJ1-3; D not certain. V was shortened by 1 base and J by 0 bases, with 7 bases between the two germline ends. CDR1 is SGHTA and CDR2 is FQGNSA in the germline V gene. This CDR3 spans 15 amino acids.

This clone has more than one count but fewer than ten. V is TRBV2 and J is TRBJ2-3; possible D gene TRBD2, 6 bases. V was trimmed by 7 bases and J by 8 bases, leaving 19 bases between them. The CDR3 has 14 residues. Germline-derived CDR1 and CDR2 are SNHLY and FYNNEI. CDR3 nucleotides: TGTGCCAGCATGAGGGGAGGACCAACAACTACGCAGTATTTT. Amino acid sequence: CASMRGGPTTTQYF.

This clone has only a few counts. The rearrangement uses TRBV7-2 and TRBJ2-2; 8 bases align to TRBD2. J gave up 6 bases and V 1 base, and 4 bases lay outside the gene matches. The CDR3 sequence is 15 residues long. Germline loops: CDR1 SGHTA, CDR2 FQGNSA. CDR3 sequence reads: CASSLEASGPGELFF. The CDR3 DNA reads as TGTGCCAGCAGCTTAGAGGCTAGCGGGCCCGGGGAGCTGTTTTTT. The full variable domain, in which reference TRBV7-2 and TRBJ2-2 provide the parts outside the CDR3, is GAGVSQSPSNKVTEKGKDVELRCDPISGHTALYWYRQSLGQGLEFLIYFQGNSAPDKSGLPSDRFSAERTGGSVSTLTIQRTQQEDSAVYLCASSLEASGPGELFFGEGSRLTVL.

This sequence joins TRBV11-2 and TRBJ2-7; 7 bases match TRBD1. CDR1 and CDR2 from the germline V gene are SGHAT and FQNNGV. This CDR3 is 17 amino acids long. The CDR3 DNA reads TGTGCCTGCAGCCGAGATTCGGAGACAGGGCCCTCCTACGAGCAGTACGTC. Encoded protein: CACSRDSETGPSYEQYV.

There are a few counts of this clone. V gene TRBV6-1 combines with J gene TRBJ2-7, with 9 bases identical to TRBD1. The CDR3 consists of 15 residues. Germline assignment: CDR1 MNHNS and CDR2 SASEGT. The trim removed 6 bases at V and 0 bases at J, leaving 6 bases unmatched. Written as DNA, the CDR3 is TGTGCCAGCAGACCCGGGACAGGGAACTCCTACGAGCAGTACTTC. Protein: CASRPGTGNSYEQYF.

Only a few counts were recorded for this clone. The chain has TRBV4-2 and TRBJ1-2, with D tentatively TRBD1 (6 bases). CDR1 LGHNA and CDR2 YNFKEQ come from the germline V gene. V shed 0 bases and J shed 6 bases, with 11 bases lying between them. This CDR3 comprises 14 residues. CDR3 sequence: CASSQEGTRDGYTF. CDR3 coding DNA: TGTGCCAGCAGCCAAGAAGGGACAAGGGATGGCTACACCTTC.

The rearrangement uses TRBV6-1 and TRBJ2-2, with D possibly being TRBD1 (5 bases). This CDR3 is 14 amino acids long. Between the trimmed V and J ends, which lost 10 bases and 12 bases, there was a span of 24 bases. Germline-derived CDR1 and CDR2 are MNHNS and SASEGT. The CDR3 nucleotides read TGTGCCACCCTTCTTGAGGTGCAGGGCAAGCAGCTGTTTTTT. This sequence encodes CATLLEVQGKQLFF.

The CDR3 coding sequence is TGTGCCAGCAGCTTTAGCGGCGGTACAGATACGCAGTATTTT. The encoded protein is CASSFSGGTDTQYF. V usage is TRBV7-2 and J usage is TRBJ2-3; possibly TRBD2 for D (6 bases). This CDR3 has 14 amino acids. Between the trimmed V and J ends, which lost 3 bases and 3 bases, there was a span of 10 bases. Germline V lookup: CDR1 SGHTA, CDR2 FQGNSA.

V usage is TRBV18 and J usage is TRBJ2-3, with 10 bases matching TRBD2. CDR1 and CDR2 from the germline V gene are KGHSH and LQKENI. The CDR3 is made up of 15 amino acids. Losses at the gene ends were 5 bases for V and 0 bases for J; bases not matched to a gene: 2. The CDR3 reads CASSSTSGSTDTQYF. The CDR3 bases are TGTGCCAGCTCATCGACTAGCGGGAGCACAGATACGCAGTATTTT.

V usage is TRBV7-9 and J usage is TRBJ1-3; D might be TRBD1 (5 bases). The CDR3 is 15 residues long. Trimming cost V 7 bases and J 2 bases, with 15 bases left between them. Per the germline V gene, CDR1 is SEHNR and CDR2 is FQNEAQ (reference sequence). Here the CDR3 reads CASTHQGVPGNTIYF. The CDR3 DNA reads as TGTGCCAGCACCCACCAGGGTGTCCCTGGAAACACCATATATTTT.

The chain recombines TRBV9 with TRBJ2-2, with 9 bases identical to TRBD2. V trimming: 0 bases; J trimming: 4 bases; junction bases outside the gene matches: 7. The germline V gene has CDR1 SGDLS and CDR2 YYNGEE. The CDR3 covers 17 residues. In DNA form, the CDR3 reads TGTGCCAGCAGCGTAGGGTCGGCGGGGGGGCCCACCGGGGAGCTGTTTTTT. Its protein is CASSVGSAGGPTGELFF.